The source of this T cell receptor (beta chain) is a study of blood T cell repertoires in COVID-19. Background on the study: COVID-19 samples, acute and convalescent, were from the United States, Italy and Spain. Sources were T cells, B-cell-depleted T cells, or PBMCs; the material itself was cDNA or gDNA.

Some clones are missing from TCRdb's copy, which holds only in-frame ones; the method was immunoSEQ multiplex PCR. Among more than 100,000 clones listed, 85% to 90% were seen once. Germline V gene lookup returns CDR1 MNHNS and CDR2 SASEGT. The CDR3 length is 13 residues. The germline V and J ends were trimmed by 5 bases and 1 base, with 8 bases remaining between them. The sequenced material came from peripheral blood. J is TRBJ1-1 and V is TRBV6-1; unclear D gene. The receptor was isolated from a man between 65 and 85 years old with active COVID-19. The CDR3, as DNA: TGTGCCAGCAGTTTTTTACAGAACACTGAAGCTTTCTTT. This codes for CASSFLQNTEAFF.